The clone carrying this T cell receptor (beta chain) was observed many times. As yet, its antigen is unknown. It was 5'RACE with constant-segment primers that produced the TCR alpha and TCR beta cDNA libraries, which carried sample barcodes and UMIs. Via MiXCR, TCRdb re-called the 5' RACE reads, giving one row per CDR3 protein. Of more than 300,000 distinct CDR3 sequences in the sample, under 25% were seen once. This sample is drawn from a study of T-cell memory formation after mild COVID-19. Study details: There were largely donor-specific TCR clusters. The study, taken as a whole, reports: Whereas later expanders leaned CD4+, clones contracting day 15 to 85 showed a balanced CD4/CD8 makeup. Largely, contracting CD4+ clones fell within CM and EM, and contracting CD8+ clones within EMRA.

This CDR3 is built from 17 residues. V was clipped by 5 bases and J by 0 bases, with 18 bases between them. Germline CDR1 and CDR2: SGHTA and FQGNSA. The TCR sequence derives from a man younger than 30 who had mild COVID-19 (a few samples of this study predate the infection). Cell type and time point are not known. This chain joins TRBV7-2 and TRBJ2-3; weak D call: TRBD2 (5 bases). The sequenced sample was PBMCs or a T cell subset sorted from them (not recorded which). The CDR3 reads CASSRHIDYISTDTQYF. The CDR3 bases are TGTGCCAGCAGCCGTCACATCGACTATATAAGCACAGATACGCAGTATTTT.